The rows below give T cell receptor beta chains drawn from one sample of a study of blood T cell repertoires in COVID-19. Here immunoSEQ multiplex PCR was the method, and the copy in TCRdb shows in-frame clones only, minus some. The sample comprises some 200,000 clones, roughly 84% of which are singletons, and roughly 10% rests with the top ten. The sequenced sample was peripheral blood. The source of these receptors is a middle-aged man with active or convalescent COVID-19. The CDR3 runs from the conserved cysteine through the conserved F or W. The D gene is left open where the match is weak. Not every row has a clone size; where given, it reads once, few, many or a size class.

clone_size,d_call,j_call,v_call,cdr3_aa,cdr3_nt
-,TRBD2,TRBJ2-7,TRBV10-1,CASSNALGGGLAGECYEQYF,TGCGCCAGCAGTAACGCGTTGGGGGGGGGACTAGCGGGAGAATGCTACGAGCAGTACTTC
-,-,TRBJ2-1,TRBV29-1,CSVGHAGLNNEQFF,TGCAGCGTTGGTCATGCGGGCCTGAACAATGAGCAGTTCTTC
-,TRBD1,TRBJ2-5,TRBV6-5,CASSYGQGVSQETQYF,TGTGCCAGCAGTTACGGGCAGGGGGTTTCCCAAGAGACCCAGTACTTC
-,-,TRBJ2-2,TRBV7-3,CASSSNGPLAPGELFF,TGTGCCAGCAGCAGTAATGGGCCCCTAGCGCCCGGGGAGCTGTTTTTT
-,-,TRBJ2-4,TRBV20-1,CSASTVTQAKNIQYF,TGCAGTGCTAGTACTGTGACACAAGCCAAAAACATTCAGTACTTC
few,-,TRBJ1-1,TRBV4-3,CASSQATGMNTEAFF,TGCGCCAGCAGCCAAGCAACAGGGATGAACACTGAAGCTTTCTTT
-,-,TRBJ2-7,TRBV2,CASTPSPDLEPYEQYF,TGTGCCAGCACTCCCAGCCCGGACTTAGAACCCTACGAGCAGTACTTC
-,-,TRBJ1-4,TRBV5-8,CASSPHRGFNEKLFF,TGTGCCAGCAGCCCCCATAGGGGATTTAATGAAAAACTGTTTTTT
-,-,TRBJ2-5,TRBV5-6,CASSLTVQETQYF,TGTGCCAGCAGCTTGACTGTTCAAGAGACCCAGTACTTC
-,TRBD1,TRBJ1-6,TRBV6-5,CASSHRTGTNSPLHF,TGTGCCAGCAGCCATCGGACAGGGACGAATTCACCCCTCCACTTT
once,-,TRBJ1-2,TRBV25-1,CASSPPGGGNYGYTF,TGTGCCAGCAGTCCCCCTGGGGGGGGTAACTATGGCTACACCTTC
-,TRBD2,TRBJ2-3,TRBV9,CASSVSGVSIDTQYF,TGTGCCAGCAGCGTAAGCGGGGTTAGTATCGATACGCAGTATTTT
once,TRBD2,TRBJ2-6,TRBV3-1/TRBV3-2,CASSQVWGGSGANVLTF,TGTGCCAGCAGCCAAGTATGGGGGGGCTCTGGGGCCAACGTCCTGACTTTC
-,TRBD2,TRBJ2-5,TRBV4-1,CASSPIAGGGETQYF,TGCGCCAGCAGCCCCATAGCGGGAGGTGGGGAGACCCAGTACTTC
-,TRBD1,TRBJ2-5,TRBV27,CASSPGTGGETQYF,TGTGCCAGCAGTCCTGGGACAGGGGGAGAGACCCAGTACTTC
-,-,TRBJ1-5,TRBV6-5,CASGGRPPQHF,TGTGCCAGCGGAGGACGCCCGCCCCAGCATTTT
few,TRBD1,TRBJ1-6,TRBV10-3,CAIRETGTLHF,TGTGCCATCAGGGAGACAGGGACCCTCCACTTT
-,TRBD1,TRBJ2-3,TRBV28,CASSIFKGTGYTDTQYF,TGTGCCAGCTCAATCTTTAAGGGGACAGGGTACACAGATACGCAGTATTTT
few,-,TRBJ1-1,TRBV28,CASRPHPAVGDSTFF,TGTGCCAGCAGACCCCATCCGGCGGTAGGGGATTCGACTTTCTTT
once,TRBD1,TRBJ2-5,TRBV9,CASSIRSGGGTQYF,TGTGCCAGCAGCATACGTTCAGGGGGTGGGACCCAGTACTTC
-,-,TRBJ2-5,TRBV9,CASSVAFGRGETQYF,TGTGCCAGCAGCGTAGCTTTCGGTAGGGGAGAGACCCAGTACTTC
-,TRBD2,TRBJ2-2,TRBV7-2,CASSLDSGGSTGELFF,TGTGCCAGCAGCTTAGACTCGGGAGGCAGCACCGGGGAGCTGTTTTTT
-,-,TRBJ1-1,TRBV18,CASSPDGVRAEAFF,TGTGCCAGCTCACCGGACGGGGTGAGGGCTGAAGCTTTCTTT
-,TRBD1,TRBJ2-2,TRBV29-1,CSAEANRDRLHTGELFF,TGCAGCGCCGAGGCCAACCGGGACAGGCTGCACACCGGGGAGCTGTTTTTT
-,-,TRBJ2-3,TRBV14,CASSRLGALVRTDTQYF,TGTGCCAGCTCGCGGCTGGGGGCCTTGGTGCGCACAGATACGCAGTATTTT
-,TRBD2,TRBJ2-3,TRBV9,CASSSSGSTDTQYF,TGTGCCAGCAGCTCTAGCGGGAGCACAGATACGCAGTATTTT
-,-,TRBJ1-6,TRBV28,CASSRKAAVKSPLHF,TGTGCCAGCAGTCGCAAGGCGGCCGTCAAATCACCCCTCCACTTT
-,TRBD2,TRBJ2-5,TRBV3-1/TRBV3-2,CASSQVAGGGIQYF,TGTGCCAGCAGCCAAGTAGCGGGGGGTGGAATCCAGTACTTC
once,-,TRBJ1-2,TRBV5-1,CASSDGTFWYGYTF,TGCGCCAGCAGCGACGGGACTTTTTGGTATGGCTACACCTTC
-,-,TRBJ2-6,TRBV21-1,CASSKRGRLSGANVLTF,TGTGCCAGCAGCAAAAGGGGCCGCCTATCTGGGGCCAACGTCCTGACTTTC
-,-,TRBJ2-3,TRBV18,CASSPPGSSTDTQYF,TGTGCCAGCTCACCACCCGGGTCCAGCACAGATACGCAGTATTTT
-,TRBD2,TRBJ2-3,TRBV4-1,CASSQAGGGTDTQYF,TGCGCCAGCAGCCAAGCCGGGGGGGGAACAGATACGCAGTATTTT
many,-,TRBJ1-1,TRBV21-1,CASSPDRRDTEAFF,TGTGCCAGCTCCCCAGACCGGAGGGACACTGAAGCTTTCTTT
few,-,TRBJ2-7,TRBV7-9,CASSLAGSTGATGEQYF,TGTGCCAGCAGCTTAGCTGGATCCACTGGGGCGACCGGCGAGCAGTACTTC
-,TRBD1,TRBJ2-2,TRBV5-1,CASSLGQGDTGELFF,TGCGCCAGCAGCTTGGGACAGGGGGACACCGGGGAGCTGTTTTTT
-,-,TRBJ1-2,TRBV7-8,CASSLARGSYGYTF,TGTGCCAGCAGCTTAGCCAGGGGAAGCTATGGCTACACCTTC
-,-,TRBJ2-5,TRBV2,CASSDPPLETQYF,TGTGCCAGCAGTGATCCTCCCCTCGAGACCCAGTACTTC
-,TRBD2,TRBJ2-3,TRBV19,CASSLSGSGPDTQYF,TGTGCCAGTAGTCTCAGCGGGAGCGGGCCAGATACGCAGTATTTT
few,TRBD2,TRBJ2-5,TRBV6-2/TRBV6-3,CASSYGLAGGPGETQYF,TGTGCCAGCAGTTACGGGTTAGCGGGGGGGCCGGGAGAGACCCAGTACTTC
-,-,TRBJ1-6,TRBV5-8,CASTDHRDMGSPLHF,TGTGCCAGCACCGATCACCGGGACATGGGATCACCCCTCCACTTT
-,-,TRBJ1-2,TRBV6-1,CASSERTGSYGYTF,TGTGCCAGCAGTGAACGGACGGGGTCCTATGGCTACACCTTC
-,-,TRBJ1-5,TRBV7-8,CASSLRDPGQPQHF,TGTGCCAGCAGCTTACGGGATCCCGGACAGCCCCAGCATTTT